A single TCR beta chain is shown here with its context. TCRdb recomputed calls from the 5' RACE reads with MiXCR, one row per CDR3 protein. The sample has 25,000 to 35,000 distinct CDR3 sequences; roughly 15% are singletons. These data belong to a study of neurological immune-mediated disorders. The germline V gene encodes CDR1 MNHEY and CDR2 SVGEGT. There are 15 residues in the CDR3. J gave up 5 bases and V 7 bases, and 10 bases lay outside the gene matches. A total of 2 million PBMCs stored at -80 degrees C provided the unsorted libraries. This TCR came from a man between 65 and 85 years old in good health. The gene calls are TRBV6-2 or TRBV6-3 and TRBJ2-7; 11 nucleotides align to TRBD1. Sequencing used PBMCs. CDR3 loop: CASTDRDRGYNEQYF. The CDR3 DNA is TGTGCCAGCACCGACCGGGACAGGGGGTACAACGAGCAGTACTTC.